Below, 21 T cell receptor beta chains from the same sample are listed, as sequenced in a study of T cells in Graves' hyperthyroidism and ophthalmopathy. RNA transcripts provided the source from which TCR beta CDR3 regions were amplified. The HTBI primer set drove a first-round RT-PCR of the TCR CDR3. One entry per CDR3 protein, called by TCRdb with MiXCR from the multiplex PCR reads. The sample comprises 340,000 or so distinct CDR3 sequences, 15% to 20% of which are singletons, and approximately 35% rests with the top ten. Sequencing used blood. The receptor source for this set is a man younger than 40 with Graves' hyperthyroidism.

A remark on this clonotype: At one boundary the junction diverges from the germline segment, which might be a read error. This sequence joins TRBV3-1 and TRBJ2-2; D may correspond to TRBD1 or TRBD2 (5 bases each). Looked up from germline, CDR1 is LGHDT and CDR2 is YNNKEL (reference sequence). The CDR3 loop spans 14 amino acids. CDR3 bases: TGTGCCAGCAGCCAGAGGGGAAACACCGGGGAGCTGGTTTTT. It codes for CASSQRGNTGELVF.

This clonotype was recorded many times. The V and J genes are TRBV30 and TRBJ2-5; 7 bases are shared with TRBD1. There are 15 residues in the CDR3. Germline CDR1 and CDR2: GTSNPN and SVGIG (reference sequence). V lost 0 bases, J lost 4 bases, and 8 bases stayed unmatched. The chain's CDR3 is CAWSVRGGNPETQYF. For the CDR3, the DNA is TGTGCCTGGAGTGTACGAGGGGGCAACCCAGAGACCCAGTACTTC. The entire variable domain, with the rest obtained from reference TRBV30 and TRBJ2-5, is as follows: SQTIHQWPATLVQPVGSPLSLECTVEGTSNPNLYWYRQAAGRGLQLLFYSVGIGQISSEVPQNLSASRPQDRQFILSSKKLLLSDSGFYLCAWSVRGGNPETQYFGPGTRLLVL.

This clonotype was seen a few times. This rearrangement joins TRBV4-1 to TRBJ2-1; D tentatively fits TRBD1 or TRBD2 (5 bases each). V was cut by 1 base and J by 8 bases, with 15 bases left in between. The germline V gene encodes CDR1 MGHRA and CDR2 YSYEKL. The CDR3 is made up of 15 amino acids. CDR3 in amino acids: CASSQVSSGAYEQFF. The CDR3, as DNA: TGCGCCAGCAGCCAAGTTTCATCCGGGGCCTATGAGCAGTTCTTC.

This clonotype was seen at least ten times. The J gene is TRBJ2-3, the V gene TRBV28; unclear D gene. V shed 6 bases and J shed 0 bases, with 13 bases lying between them. Germline CDR1 reads MDHEN; CDR2 reads SYDVKM. The CDR3 is made up of 15 amino acids. Here the CDR3 reads CASRPGRTSTDTQYF. The CDR3 bases are TGTGCCAGCAGACCCGGACGAACTAGCACAGATACGCAGTATTTT.

This clonotype occurred many times. The chain has TRBV3-1 and TRBJ2-2, with TRBD1 as a possible D gene (5 bases). Germline V gene lookup returns CDR1 LGHDT and CDR2 YNNKEL (reference sequence). The CDR3 is 14 amino acids. V lost 0 bases to trimming and J lost 7 bases, with 9 bases between them. This CDR3 is CASSQEGAGGELFF. DNA of the CDR3: TGTGCCAGCAGCCAAGAAGGGGCAGGCGGGGAGCTGTTTTTT.

This clonotype was detected only a few times. The chain links TRBV14 to TRBJ2-4; tentatively, D is TRBD2 (6 bases). Trimming stripped 0 bases from V and 1 base from J, with 13 bases between. The CDR3 is 17 residues long. The germline gives CDR1 SGHDN, CDR2 FVKESK. The CDR3 bases are TGTGCCAGCAGCCAAGAAGGTGCGGGGAGGGCCAAAAACATTCAGTACTTC. Translating it yields CASSQEGAGRAKNIQYF.

V usage is TRBV6-1 and J usage is TRBJ2-1; D call uncertain. V lost 1 base and J 0 bases, leaving 7 bases between the germline ends. This CDR3 is 15 amino acids long. CDR1 MNHNS and CDR2 SASEGT come from the germline V gene. In nucleotides, the CDR3 is TGTGCCAGCAGTGAAGGGCGGAGCTCCTACAATGAGCAGTTCTTC. It translates to CASSEGRSSYNEQFF.

This clonotype was detected many times. The CDR3 region has the DNA TGTGCCAGCAGCCAACGTTCTGGAAACACCATATATTTT. Its translation: CASSQRSGNTIYF. V is TRBV3-1 and J is TRBJ1-3, with D unresolved. This CDR3 contains 13 residues. Germline-derived CDR1 and CDR2 are LGHDT and YNNKEL (reference sequence). The V end was cut by 2 bases, the J end by 1 base, with 3 bases between.

This clonotype was detected only a few times. The V call is TRBV12-3 or TRBV12-4, the J call TRBJ1-2, with TRBD1 as a possible D gene (5 bases). The CDR3 contains 16 residues. Trimming took off 6 bases at V and 4 bases at J, with 21 bases between the two ends. CDR3 nucleotides: TGTGCCAGCAGCCCGGGTCGGGGCGCAATCATCTATGGCTACACCTTC. Its protein is CASSPGRGAIIYGYTF.

This clonotype was observed a handful of times. The rearrangement joins TRBV2 to TRBJ1-5; D gene ambiguous. This CDR3 is 14 amino acids long. Trimming cost V 5 bases and J 7 bases, with 15 bases left between them. CDR1 and CDR2 (germline): SNHLY, FYNNEI. CDR3 loop: CASSPGPAGQPQHF. CDR3 nucleotides: TGTGCCAGCAGTCCGGGCCCGGCGGGGCAGCCCCAGCATTTT.

This chain joins TRBV6-2 or TRBV6-3 and TRBJ2-2, with TRBD2 matching 8 bases. Germline V CDR1 and CDR2: MNHEY, SVGEGT. V trimming: 2 bases; J trimming: 7 bases; junction bases outside the gene matches: 15. The CDR3 spans 18 residues. The chain's CDR3 is CASSYPGLSGGSGGELFF. In DNA, the CDR3 is TGTGCCAGCAGTTACCCGGGGTTATCGGGAGGGAGTGGCGGGGAGCTGTTTTTT.

This rearrangement joins TRBV20-1 to TRBJ2-1, with D possibly being TRBD2 (5 bases). The length of the CDR3 is 15 residues. CDR1 is DFQATT, CDR2 SNEGSKA, per germline (reference sequence). The germline V and J ends were trimmed by 0 bases and 5 bases, with 14 bases remaining between them. The CDR3 DNA follows: TGCAGTGCTAGAGACCCCCGGGGAGCCCACAATGAGCAGTTCTTC. Protein sequence: CSARDPRGAHNEQFF.

This clonotype was counted between two and nine times. This chain connects TRBV16 to TRBJ2-7, with 10 positions matching TRBD1. V trimming: 4 bases; J trimming: 7 bases; junction bases outside the gene matches: 10. The germline V gene has CDR1 KGHSY and CDR2 FQNENV. This CDR3 has 15 amino acids. The CDR3 sequence is CASSPLGTGVWEQYF. The CDR3 DNA is TGTGCCAGCAGCCCCCTCGGGACAGGGGTATGGGAGCAGTACTTC. Full variable domain (missing parts from reference TRBV16 and TRBJ2-7): GEEVAQTPKHLVRGEGQKAKLYCAPIKGHSYVFWYQQVLKNEFKFLISFQNENVFDETGMPKERFSAKCLPNSPCSLEIQATKLEDSAVYFCASSPLGTGVWEQYFGPGTRLTVT.

This clonotype was detected only once. J is TRBJ1-1 and V is TRBV18; no reliable D call. V dropped 2 bases and J dropped 7 bases, with 5 bases sitting between them. The CDR3 is 11 residues long. In germline, CDR1 is KGHSH, CDR2 LQKENI. The CDR3 is CASSPMDEAFF. CDR3 DNA: TGTGCCAGCTCACCAATGGATGAAGCTTTCTTT.

J is TRBJ2-1 and V is TRBV9; D assignment may be TRBD1 or TRBD2 (7 bases each). Trimming left V 6 bases short and J 1 base short, with 26 bases between. CDR1 is SGDLS, CDR2 YYNGEE, per germline. The CDR3 extends over 19 amino acids. The CDR3, as DNA: TGTGCCAGCACCCGAGGGGGCGCGGGAGACCTCTCATCCTACAATGAGCAGTTCTTC. Translation gives CASTRGGAGDLSSYNEQFF.

This clonotype has only a few counts. V is TRBV6-1 and J is TRBJ2-5; D is possibly TRBD1 or TRBD2 (5 bases each). The germline gives CDR1 MNHNS, CDR2 SASEGT. The CDR3 sequence is 15 residues long. V lost 5 bases to trimming and J lost 0 bases, with 13 bases between them. CDR3: CASSPRGTYQETQYF. CDR3 nucleotides: TGTGCCAGCAGTCCTCGTGGGACGTACCAAGAGACCCAGTACTTC.

This clonotype was counted a few times. V usage is TRBV6-1 and J usage is TRBJ2-2; a possible D gene is TRBD1 (6 bases). Per the germline V gene, CDR1 is MNHNS and CDR2 is SASEGT. Deletions cut 7 bases from V and 6 bases from J, with 30 bases between. This CDR3 has 19 amino acids. The CDR3 is CASTAQTPLGGSRAGELFF. CDR3 DNA sequence: TGTGCCAGCACTGCTCAGACCCCCCTAGGGGGATCACGTGCCGGGGAGCTGTTTTTT.

This clonotype turned up a few times. The chain employs TRBV6-1 and TRBJ1-5; D gene ambiguous. Trimming stripped 6 bases from V and 1 base from J, with 13 bases between. Germline CDR1 MNHNS, CDR2 SASEGT. The CDR3 runs to 15 residues. The CDR3 loop reads CASSPRRGSNQPQHF. The CDR3 DNA reads as TGTGCCAGCAGCCCACGGAGAGGGAGCAATCAGCCCCAGCATTTT.

V and J are TRBV6-2 or TRBV6-3 and TRBJ1-4; maybe TRBD1 (6 bases). Germline CDR1 and CDR2: MNHEY and SVGEGT. This CDR3 spans 15 amino acids. The V and J ends lost 2 bases and 4 bases respectively, with 11 bases between them. The CDR3 region has the DNA TGTGCCAGCAGTTACATGTCAGGGGATAATGAAAAACTGTTTTTT. Protein: CASSYMSGDNEKLFF.

This clonotype was picked up a small number of times. The junction departs from germline at one end; a sequencing error may be responsible. J is TRBJ2-5 and V is TRBV7-9; D may be TRBD1 or TRBD2 (6 bases each). The CDR3 consists of 12 residues. Germline-derived CDR1 and CDR2 are SEHNR and FQNEAQ (reference sequence). The CDR3 protein is CASSPVAAGDNF. CDR3 bases: TGTGCCAGCAGCCCCGTAGCGGCAGGGGATAACTTC.

The rearrangement uses TRBV19 and TRBJ2-3; TRBD2 is a possible D gene (6 bases). Trimming removed 10 bases from V and 2 bases from J, with 13 bases in between. Germline assignment: CDR1 LNHDA and CDR2 SQIVND (reference sequence). The CDR3 totals 13 residues. CDR3 region: CATSGTPTDTQYF. CDR3 bases: TGTGCCACCTCCGGGACTCCCACAGATACGCAGTATTTT.